The 32 T cell receptor beta chains below all came from one sample that was sequenced in a study of breast tumors, draining lymph nodes, adjacent tissues. TCRdb reprocessed the multiplex PCR reads with MiXCR, giving one entry per CDR3 protein. The sample gives more than 15,000 distinct CDR3 sequences, about 64% of which show up once; about 20% is in the top ten. The sample comprised tumor-adjacent breast tissue. The receptor source for this set is a female donor with breast cancer. Some clones in this sample may be carry-over from other donors' samples.

This clonotype showed up just once. This sequence joins TRBV20-1 and TRBJ1-6; a possible D gene is TRBD1 (6 bases). V was cut by 3 bases and J by 3 bases, with 12 bases left in between. Germline CDR1 and CDR2: DFQATT and SNEGSKA (reference sequence). The CDR3 sequence is 15 residues long. The CDR3 nucleotides are TGCAGTGCTAGGACCCGGGACAACTATAATTCACCCCTCCACTTT. Its protein is CSARTRDNYNSPLHF.

This sequence joins TRBV5-5 and TRBJ1-2; the D gene is possibly TRBD1 (6 bases). V dropped 3 bases and J dropped 4 bases, with 10 bases sitting between them. Germline V lookup: CDR1 SGHKS, CDR2 YYEKEE (reference sequence). CDR3 size: 13 residues. In nucleotides, the CDR3 is TGTGCCAGCAGCTCGGGGGACACCTATGGCTACACCTTC. Amino acid sequence: CASSSGDTYGYTF.

The chain couples TRBV11-2 to TRBJ1-6; 10 bases align to TRBD1. The CDR3 contains 16 residues. J lost 7 bases, V lost 4 bases, and 7 bases had no gene match. Looked up from germline, CDR1 is SGHAT and CDR2 is FQNNGV. The CDR3 loop reads CASSYRDRGRNSPLHF. The DNA for the CDR3 is TGTGCCAGCAGCTACCGGGACAGGGGACGCAATTCACCCCTCCACTTT. The whole variable domain, filled in from reference TRBV11-2 and TRBJ1-6, reads EAGVAQSPRYKIIEKRQSVAFWCNPISGHATLYWYQQILGQGPKLLIQFQNNGVVDDSQLPKDRFSAERLKGVDSTLKIQPAKLEDSAVYLCASSYRDRGRNSPLHFGNGTRLTVT.

The chain carries TRBV20-1 and TRBJ2-3; 7 bases line up with TRBD2. The junction had 8 bases not matched to a gene; V was cut back by 7 bases and J by 7 bases. Germline V gives CDR1 DFQATT, CDR2 SNEGSKA (reference sequence). CDR3 length: 12 residues. CDR3 DNA sequence: TGCAGTGGACAGACTAGCAAAAATACGCAGTATTTT. Translation gives CSGQTSKNTQYF.

This clonotype was observed at least ten times. The J gene is TRBJ2-2, the V gene TRBV6-5, with D possibly being TRBD1 (5 bases). The germline CDR1 and CDR2 sequences are MNHEY and SVGAGI. The CDR3 is 14 amino acids. Trimming pared 5 bases from V and 4 bases from J, leaving 11 bases between. The CDR3 region is CASSPTGFTGELFF. CDR3 DNA sequence: TGTGCCAGCAGTCCAACAGGCTTCACCGGGGAGCTGTTTTTT.

The CDR3 here is CSVASGTSGRAKIYEQYF. The CDR3 bases are TGCAGCGTAGCATCCGGGACTAGCGGGAGGGCCAAGATCTACGAGCAGTACTTC. The rearrangement joins TRBV29-1 to TRBJ2-7; 16 nucleotides line up with TRBD2. The CDR3 has 18 amino acids. The germline V gene encodes CDR1 SQVTM and CDR2 ANQGSEA. Losses at the gene ends were 6 bases for V and 3 bases for J; bases not matched to a gene: 14.

The chain carries TRBV19 and TRBJ2-2; either TRBD1 or TRBD2 may supply D (5 bases each). The V and J ends lost 5 bases and 3 bases respectively, with 16 bases between them. The germline CDR1 and CDR2 sequences are LNHDA and SQIVND (reference sequence). CDR3 length: 16 residues. The CDR3 region is CASSGGGGVYTGELFF. In nucleotides, the CDR3 is TGTGCCAGTAGTGGGGGTGGTGGTGTCTACACCGGGGAGCTGTTTTTT.

The CDR3 nucleotides read TGTGCCAGCAGCGGGACTCGGCCATTAGAGCAGTTCTTC. The encoded protein is CASSGTRPLEQFF. The rearrangement uses TRBV25-1 and TRBJ2-1, with D possibly matching TRBD2 (6 bases). The CDR3 loop spans 13 amino acids. Trimming shortened V by 6 bases and J by 10 bases, and 16 bases separated the two germline ends. From germline, CDR1 is MGHDK and CDR2 SYGVNS.

Ten or more counts support this clonotype. V and J are TRBV5-5 and TRBJ2-6; D might be TRBD1 (5 bases). Germline CDR1 SGHKS, CDR2 YYEKEE (reference sequence). The CDR3 loop spans 15 amino acids. V lost 3 bases and J 2 bases, leaving 9 bases between the germline ends. CDR3 coding DNA: TGTGCCAGCAGCTCAGGGTTTACTGGGGCCAACGTCCTGACTTTC. It codes for CASSSGFTGANVLTF. The whole variable domain, filled in from reference TRBV5-5 and TRBJ2-6, reads DAGVTQSPTHLIKTRGQQVTLRCSPISGHKSVSWYQQVLGQGPQFIFQYYEKEERGRGNFPDRFSARQFPNYSSELNVNALLLGDSALYLCASSSGFTGANVLTFGAGSRLTVL.

This clonotype was counted at least ten times. J is TRBJ2-3 and V is TRBV28, with D possibly TRBD2 on 7 matching bases. The V end lost 5 bases, the J end lost 3 bases, and 12 bases lay between the germline ends. Germline CDR1 reads MDHEN; CDR2 reads SYDVKM. The CDR3 spans 14 residues. The CDR3 reads CASSSGGATDTQYF. CDR3 nucleotides: TGTGCCAGCAGTAGTGGGGGGGCGACAGATACGCAGTATTTT.

This clonotype was seen only once. This rearrangement joins TRBV19 to TRBJ2-3, with a possible D match to TRBD1 (6 bases). The CDR3 totals 14 residues. Looked up from germline, CDR1 is LNHDA and CDR2 is SQIVND (reference sequence). V lost 5 bases and J lost 6, with 15 bases in between. The CDR3 region is CASSGQPYGDTQYF. As DNA, the CDR3 is TGTGCCAGTAGTGGACAGCCCTACGGGGATACGCAGTATTTT.

A few counts support this clonotype. This chain joins TRBV6-5 and TRBJ2-2; D is tentatively TRBD1 or TRBD2 (5 bases each). Between the trimmed V and J ends, which lost 2 bases and 3 bases, there was a span of 7 bases. CDR1 and CDR2 from the germline V gene are MNHEY and SVGAGI. The CDR3 is 14 residues long. Here the CDR3 reads CASSYGTHTGELFF. Here the CDR3 DNA reads TGTGCCAGCAGTTACGGGACCCACACCGGGGAGCTGTTTTTT.

This clonotype has at least ten counts. One end of the junction does not line up with germline, which may come from a read error. J is TRBJ2-2 and V is TRBV14, with TRBD2 as a possible D gene (7 bases). This CDR3 spans 16 amino acids. Germline loops: CDR1 SGHDN, CDR2 FVKESK. CDR3 sequence (DNA): TGTGCCAGCAGCCAACGAATAACAGGGTTCGGCGGGGGGCTGTTTTTT. This codes for CASSQRITGFGGGLFF.

The rearrangement uses TRBV7-9 and TRBJ2-3; 8 positions match TRBD2. CDR3 length equals 17 residues. Trimming removed 1 base from V and 4 bases from J; junction bases left unmatched: 10. Germline V gives CDR1 SEHNR, CDR2 FQNEAQ (reference sequence). This CDR3 is CASSLDGSGSSADTQYF. The CDR3 DNA is TGTGCCAGCAGCTTAGATGGGAGCGGGAGCTCGGCAGATACGCAGTATTTT.

The chain employs TRBV19 and TRBJ1-4, with no clear D. From germline, CDR1 is LNHDA and CDR2 SQIVND (reference sequence). The V gene lost 4 bases and the J gene lost 7 bases, with 4 bases spanning the gap. The CDR3 length is 11 residues. CDR3 residues: CASSRAEKLFF. The CDR3 DNA reads TGTGCCAGTAGTAGGGCTGAAAAACTGTTTTTT.

The rearrangement joins TRBV2 to TRBJ2-7; 8 nucleotides match TRBD1. Germline values: CDR1 SNHLY, CDR2 FYNNEI. J gave up 5 bases and V 5 bases, and 5 bases lay outside the gene matches. CDR3 length equals 13 residues. CDR3 protein: CASSYPGGHEQYF. The CDR3 region has the DNA TGTGCCAGCAGTTACCCAGGGGGCCACGAGCAGTACTTC.

The V call is TRBV2, the J call TRBJ2-5, with D tentatively TRBD2 (6 bases). The ends were cut back, 0 bases at V and 4 bases at J, with 12 bases in the middle. This CDR3 contains 15 residues. CDR1 and CDR2 (germline): SNHLY, FYNNEI. The DNA of the CDR3 is TGTGCCAGCAGTGAAGCCGGGACTGAAACAGAGACCCAGTACTTC. Translation: CASSEAGTETETQYF.

This clonotype is deemed medium-sized. The gene calls are TRBV7-2 and TRBJ1-6, with D possibly being TRBD1 (6 bases). This CDR3 has 17 amino acids. V lost 0 bases and J lost 6, with 15 bases in between. Germline V CDR1 and CDR2: SGHTA, FQGNSA. This chain's CDR3 is CASSLASVGHTNSPLHF. The CDR3 nucleotides are TGTGCCAGCAGCTTAGCGAGTGTGGGACACACTAATTCACCCCTCCACTTT.

This clonotype counts as medium-sized (0.01 to 0.1%). V is TRBV29-1 and J is TRBJ2-2; D is unresolved. There are 12 residues in the CDR3. Germline V gene sequence: CDR1 SQVTM, CDR2 ANQGSEA. The V end lost 4 bases, the J end lost 3 bases, and 6 bases lay between the germline ends. This chain's CDR3 is CSVGDYTGELFF. CDR3 coding DNA: TGCAGCGTTGGAGACTACACCGGGGAGCTGTTTTTT.

This clonotype was seen repeatedly, ten times or more. This clone may be a read error of a much larger clone one base away. The chain couples TRBV19 to TRBJ2-1; TRBD1 agrees at 9 bases. CDR1 LNHDA and CDR2 SQIVND come from the germline V gene (reference sequence). The CDR3 length is 17 residues. The CDR3 reads CASSQYSGTGKYNEQSF. For the CDR3, the DNA is TGTGCCAGTAGCCAATACTCCGGGACAGGGAAATACAATGAGCAGTCCTTC.

The chain is built from TRBV5-1 and TRBJ1-4; 9 nucleotides align to TRBD1. CDR3 length: 14 residues. Germline V gives CDR1 SGHRS, CDR2 YFSETQ. Trimming removed 4 bases from V and 8 bases from J; junction bases left unmatched: 6. CDR3 sequence: CASSEQGANEKLFF. The CDR3 nucleotides are TGCGCCAGCAGCGAACAGGGGGCAAACGAAAAACTGTTTTTT.

Many counts were recorded for this clonotype. This may come from a read error, since a much larger clone is one base off. The chain joins TRBV6-1 to TRBJ2-5; D is unresolved. Germline V CDR1 and CDR2: MNHNS, SASEGT. The CDR3 extends over 14 amino acids. V gave up 5 bases and J gave up 2 bases, with 12 bases separating them. The CDR3 DNA reads as TGTGCCAGCAGTCAAGGCAGGAGTCAAGAGACCCAGTACTTC. This gives the protein CASSQGRSQETQYF.

Relative to its sample, this clonotype is medium-sized. The chain employs TRBV2 and TRBJ2-7; D possibly corresponds to TRBD1 (6 bases). CDR1 is SNHLY, CDR2 FYNNEI, per germline. V was clipped by 8 bases and J by 6 bases, with 17 bases between them. CDR3 length: 13 residues. The CDR3 coding sequence is TGTGCCAGCGAAGGACAGACCTTGAGCGAGCAGTACTTC. Amino acid sequence: CASEGQTLSEQYF.

The table lists this clonotype with a count of one. CDR3 region: CATSGKRDGTDTQYF. For the CDR3, the DNA is TGTGCCACCAGCGGGAAGAGGGACGGCACAGATACGCAGTATTTT. The chain couples TRBV15 to TRBJ2-3; D possibly uses TRBD1 or TRBD2 (5 bases each). Trimming shortened V by 5 bases and J by 1 base, and 13 bases separated the two germline ends. CDR3 length: 15 amino acids. Germline V gene data show CDR1 as LNHNV and CDR2 as YYDKDF (reference sequence).

The V gene is TRBV15, the J gene TRBJ2-7; D not certain. With 1 base removed from V and 1 base from J, the gap between germline ends came to 5 bases. Looked up from germline, CDR1 is LNHNV and CDR2 is YYDKDF (reference sequence). The CDR3 runs 13 residues. The CDR3 spells CATSRAQSYEQYF. CDR3 coding DNA: TGTGCCACCAGCAGAGCACAGTCCTACGAGCAGTACTTC.

This sequence joins TRBV6-1 and TRBJ2-7; D not resolved. Per the germline V gene, CDR1 is MNHNS and CDR2 is SASEGT. The CDR3 consists of 13 residues. V dropped 0 bases and J dropped 4 bases, with 7 bases sitting between them. The CDR3 DNA reads as TGTGCCAGCAGTGAAGCGCTTCCTTACGAGCAGTACTTC. It encodes CASSEALPYEQYF.

The V and J genes are TRBV4-1 and TRBJ1-4; no clear D. Trimming removed 4 bases at V and 3 bases at J, with 12 bases between. The CDR3 has 15 amino acids. CDR1 and CDR2 (germline): MGHRA, YSYEKL. In nucleotides, the CDR3 is TGCGCCAGCAGCCTAATCGCCGGGGCTAATGAAAAACTGTTTTTT. This translates into CASSLIAGANEKLFF.

This clonotype was detected many times. The V gene is TRBV30, the J gene TRBJ2-1; TRBD2 agrees at 8 bases. Trimming removed 4 bases from V and 6 bases from J; junction bases left unmatched: 11. CDR1 GTSNPN and CDR2 SVGIG come from the germline V gene (reference sequence). The CDR3 loop spans 15 amino acids. The CDR3 coding sequence is TGTGCCTGGACGCCGGGAGGGGGGTTGTTCAATGAGCAGTTCTTC. As protein: CAWTPGGGLFNEQFF.

The CDR3 region is CASSPDRVNSPLHF. CDR3 in DNA: TGTGCCAGCAGCCCAGACAGGGTTAATTCACCCCTCCACTTT. The chain combines TRBV2 with TRBJ1-6, with TRBD1 identical over 7 bases. The trim removed 6 bases at V and 6 bases at J, leaving 5 bases unmatched. CDR3 length: 14 residues. In germline, CDR1 is SNHLY, CDR2 FYNNEI.

The table lists this clonotype with many counts. The chain uses TRBV9 and TRBJ2-3, with TRBD1 as a possible D gene (6 bases). This CDR3 contains 14 residues. Trimming left V 0 bases short and J 3 bases short, with 8 bases between. Germline CDR1 SGDLS, CDR2 YYNGEE. CDR3 bases: TGTGCCAGCAGCGTAGAGGGGGATACAGATACGCAGTATTTT. Its protein product is CASSVEGDTDTQYF.

V gene TRBV2 combines with J gene TRBJ1-6, with 8 bases matching TRBD1. This CDR3 is 13 amino acids long. The V gene's germline CDR1 is SNHLY and CDR2 FYNNEI. V lost 5 bases to trimming and J lost 10 bases; unmatched junction nucleotides: 4. CDR3 loop: CASSPDRDSPLHF. As DNA, the CDR3 is TGTGCCAGCAGTCCGGACAGGGACTCACCCCTCCACTTT.

By sample fraction, this clonotype is medium-sized (0.01 to 0.1%). The chain is built from TRBV18 and TRBJ1-3; D gene uncertain. Trimming took 2 bases from V and 4 from J, leaving 15 bases between them. This CDR3 is 16 amino acids long. Germline lookup yields CDR1 KGHSH and CDR2 LQKENI. CDR3 region: CASSPEVRSIGNTIYF. CDR3 nucleotides: TGTGCCAGCTCACCAGAGGTCCGGTCTATCGGAAACACCATATATTTT.